The source of this T cell receptor (beta chain) is a study of blood T cells in healthy people across ages. All donors came from Russia, were Caucasian and healthy, and spanned ages roughly 6 to 100. Drawing of peripheral blood yielded about 10 milliliters from each donor. The extraction recovered at least 6 micrograms of total RNA per sample. This clonotype was seen repeatedly, ten times or more. The antigen is undetermined. CDR3 size: 13 residues. The germline CDR1 and CDR2 sequences are DFQATT and SNEGSKA (reference sequence). The V end lost 0 bases, the J end lost 6 bases, and 9 bases lay between the germline ends. The authors ran a second PCR of about 6 to 12 cycles using a sample-barcoded 5' primer and a J-beta primer mix. TCRdb passed the 5' RACE reads through MiXCR, listing each CDR3 protein once. This table has 600,000 or so distinct CDR3 sequences, around 31% appearing once. The study, taken as a whole, reports: Observed TCR beta diversity showed a strong correlation with the percentage of naive T cells as measured by flow cytometry.

The J gene is TRBJ2-1, the V gene TRBV20-1; D is undetermined. Sequencing input: blood. The TCR sequence derives from a woman older than 75 in good health. The CDR3 reads CSARDSRFNEQFF. The CDR3 nucleotides are TGCAGTGCTAGAGATTCCCGTTTCAATGAGCAGTTCTTC.